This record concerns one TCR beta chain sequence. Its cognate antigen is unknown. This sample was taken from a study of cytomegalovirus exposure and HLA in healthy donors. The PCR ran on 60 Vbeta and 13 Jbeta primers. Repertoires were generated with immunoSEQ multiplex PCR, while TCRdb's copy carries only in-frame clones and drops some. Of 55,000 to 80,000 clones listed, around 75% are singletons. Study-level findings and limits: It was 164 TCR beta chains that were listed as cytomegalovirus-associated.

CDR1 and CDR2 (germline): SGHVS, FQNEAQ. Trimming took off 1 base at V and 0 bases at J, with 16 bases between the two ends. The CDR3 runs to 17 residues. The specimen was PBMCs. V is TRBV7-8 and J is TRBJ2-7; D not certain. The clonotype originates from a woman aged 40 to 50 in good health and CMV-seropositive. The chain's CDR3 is CASSLGVAPASSYEQYF. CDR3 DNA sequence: TGTGCCAGCAGCTTAGGCGTTGCCCCAGCTAGCTCCTACGAGCAGTACTTC.